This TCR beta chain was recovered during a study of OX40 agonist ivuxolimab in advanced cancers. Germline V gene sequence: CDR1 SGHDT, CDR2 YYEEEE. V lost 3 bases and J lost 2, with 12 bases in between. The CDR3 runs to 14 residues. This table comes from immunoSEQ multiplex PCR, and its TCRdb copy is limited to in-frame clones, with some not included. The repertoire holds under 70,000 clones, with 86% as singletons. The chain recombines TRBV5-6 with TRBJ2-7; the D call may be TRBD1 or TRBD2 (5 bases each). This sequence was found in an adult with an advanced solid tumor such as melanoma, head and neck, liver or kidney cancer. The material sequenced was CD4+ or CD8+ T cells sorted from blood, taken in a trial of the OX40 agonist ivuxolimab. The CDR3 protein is CASSSRPGPYEQYF. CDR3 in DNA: TGTGCCAGCAGCTCCAGGCCGGGGCCCTACGAGCAGTACTTC.